This TCR beta chain comes out of a study of blood T cell repertoires in COVID-19. Study overall: Samples taken during acute and convalescent COVID-19 were collected in the United States, Italy and Spain. From T cells, B-cell-depleted T cells, or PBMCs came the material, which was cDNA or gDNA.

Trimming left V 3 bases short and J 1 base short, with 8 bases between. This CDR3 spans 14 amino acids. Germline-derived CDR1 and CDR2 are SGHVS and FQNEAQ. Libraries were prepared by immunoSEQ multiplex PCR; TCRdb keeps only in-frame clonotypes and omits some of them. Among about 43,000 clones listed, over 75% were seen once. The sequence derives from an older woman with acute or convalescent COVID-19. The source material was peripheral blood. The chain combines TRBV7-8 with TRBJ2-3, with TRBD1 as a possible D gene (6 bases). Written as DNA, the CDR3 is TGTGCCAGCAGCTTCGGACAGCGCACAGATACGCAGTATTTT. Translating gives CASSFGQRTDTQYF.